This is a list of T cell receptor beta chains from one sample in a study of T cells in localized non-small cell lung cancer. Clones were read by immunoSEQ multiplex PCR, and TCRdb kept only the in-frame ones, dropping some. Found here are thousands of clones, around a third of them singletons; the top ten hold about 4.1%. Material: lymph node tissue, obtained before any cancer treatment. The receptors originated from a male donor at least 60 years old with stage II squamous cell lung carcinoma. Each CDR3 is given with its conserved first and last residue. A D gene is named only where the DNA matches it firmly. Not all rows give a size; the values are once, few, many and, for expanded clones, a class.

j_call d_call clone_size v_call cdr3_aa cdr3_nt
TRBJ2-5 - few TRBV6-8 CASSYGGGETQYF TGTGCCAGCAGTTACGGGGGCGGAGAGACCCAGTACTTC
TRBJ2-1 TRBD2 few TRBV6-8 CASSARSGGATNEQFF TGTGCCAGCAGTGCCCGAAGCGGGGGGGCCACGAATGAGCAGTTCTTC
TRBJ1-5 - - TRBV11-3 CASSLETGVNQPQHF TGTGCCAGCAGCTTAGAGACAGGCGTCAATCAGCCCCAGCATTTT
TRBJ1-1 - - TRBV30 CAWSMGTNTEAFF TGTGCCTGGAGTATGGGGACGAACACTGAAGCTTTCTTT
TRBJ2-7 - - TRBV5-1 CASSLLNPPYEQYF TGCGCCAGCAGCCTCTTGAACCCCCCCTACGAGCAGTACTTC
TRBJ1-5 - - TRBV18 CASSPLGDSNQPQHF TGTGCCAGCTCACCACTCGGGGATAGCAATCAGCCCCAGCATTTT
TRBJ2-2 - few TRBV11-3 CASSLAGNTGELFF TGTGCCAGCAGCTTGGCGGGGAACACCGGGGAGCTGTTTTTT
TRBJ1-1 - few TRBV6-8 CASSRSDGNTEAFF TGTGCCAGCAGTCGTTCGGACGGGAACACTGAAGCTTTCTTT
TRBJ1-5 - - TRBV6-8 CASSSGQGNQPQHF TGTGCCAGCAGCTCGGGGCAAGGCAATCAGCCCCAGCATTTT
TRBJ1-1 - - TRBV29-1 CSVAPQGFLVAFF TGCAGCGTTGCCCCTCAAGGGTTTTTGGTAGCTTTCTTT
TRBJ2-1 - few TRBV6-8 CASSYSNGNEQFF TGTGCCAGCAGTTACTCGAATGGAAATGAGCAGTTCTTC
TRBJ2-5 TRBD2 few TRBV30 CAWSELAGEAQETQYF TGTGCCTGGAGCGAACTAGCGGGGGAGGCTCAAGAGACCCAGTACTTC
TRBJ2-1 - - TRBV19 CASSITLGSYNEQFF TGTGCCAGTAGTATTACGTTGGGGTCCTACAATGAGCAGTTCTTC
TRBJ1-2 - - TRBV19 CASSIAGYGYTF TGTGCCAGTAGTATAGCGGGCTATGGCTACACCTTC
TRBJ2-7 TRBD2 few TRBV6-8 CAISTSGRPYEQYF TGTGCCATCAGCACTAGCGGGAGACCCTACGAGCAGTACTTC
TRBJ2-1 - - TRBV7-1 CASSLGHSSNEQFF TGTGCCAGCAGCTTAGGCCACAGCTCCAATGAGCAGTTCTTC
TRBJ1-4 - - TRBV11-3 CASSPLLQPGQGTNEKLFF TGTGCCAGCAGCCCCCTACTTCAACCAGGCCAGGGCACTAATGAAAAACTGTTTTTT
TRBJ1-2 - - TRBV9 CASSPRTEDYGYTF TGTGCCAGCAGCCCCCGGACAGAAGACTATGGCTACACCTTC
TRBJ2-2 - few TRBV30 CAWSVKGWAGELFF TGTGCCTGGAGTGTAAAGGGTTGGGCCGGGGAGCTGTTTTTT
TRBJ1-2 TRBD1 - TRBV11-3 CASSSDRGRVYGYTF TGTGCCAGCAGCTCGGACAGGGGGCGAGTCTATGGCTACACCTTC
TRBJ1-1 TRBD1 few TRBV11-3 CASSSPGQGFTEAFF TGTGCCAGCAGCTCACCGGGACAGGGCTTCACTGAAGCTTTCTTT
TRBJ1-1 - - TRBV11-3 CASSDFPTGRNTEAFF TGTGCCAGCAGCGACTTCCCTACGGGGAGGAACACTGAAGCTTTCTTT
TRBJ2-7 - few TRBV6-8 CASSYGRDRLEQYF TGTGCCAGCAGTTACGGAAGGGATCGGCTCGAGCAGTACTTC
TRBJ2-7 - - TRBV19 CASSISPGASYEQYF TGTGCCAGTAGTATAAGCCCCGGGGCATCCTACGAGCAGTACTTC
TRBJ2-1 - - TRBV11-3 CASSSAFGTNEQFF TGTGCCAGCAGCTCCGCCTTCGGTACCAATGAGCAGTTCTTC
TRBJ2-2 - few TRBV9 CASSLTPANTGELFF TGTGCCAGCAGCTTAACGCCAGCTAACACCGGGGAGCTGTTTTTT
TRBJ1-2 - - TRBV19 CASSMSEGYGYTF TGTGCCAGTAGTATGTCCGAGGGCTATGGCTACACCTTC
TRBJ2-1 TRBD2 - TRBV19 CASTDLAGVGNEQFF TGTGCCAGTACCGATCTAGCGGGGGTTGGTAATGAGCAGTTCTTC
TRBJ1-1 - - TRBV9 CASKGNMNTEAFF TGTGCCAGCAAAGGGAACATGAACACTGAAGCTTTCTTT
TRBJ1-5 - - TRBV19 CASSIGGGSRVNQPQHF TGTGCCAGTAGTATAGGGGGCGGGTCCCGAGTCAATCAGCCCCAGCATTTT
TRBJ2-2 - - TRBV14 CASSQVMGRNTGELFF TGTGCCAGCAGCCAAGTCATGGGGCGAAACACCGGGGAGCTGTTTTTT
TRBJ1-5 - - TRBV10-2 CASSDPPRGNQPQHF TGCGCCAGCAGTGATCCCCCAAGAGGCAATCAGCCCCAGCATTTT
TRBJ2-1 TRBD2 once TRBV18 CASSPRGTSGEQFF TGTGCCAGCTCACCACGAGGGACTAGCGGTGAGCAGTTCTTC
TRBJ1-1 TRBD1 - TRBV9 CASRKDRGIGSEAFF TGTGCTAGCAGGAAGGACAGGGGAATAGGGAGTGAAGCTTTCTTT
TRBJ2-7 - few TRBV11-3 CASSPLTGFPYEQYF TGTGCCAGCAGCCCACTAACAGGGTTTCCCTACGAGCAGTACTTC
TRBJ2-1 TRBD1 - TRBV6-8 CASSQGSFRGSYNEQFF TGTGCCAGCAGTCAAGGTTCCTTCAGGGGGTCCTACAATGAGCAGTTCTTC
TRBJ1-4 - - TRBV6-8 CASRGTGLFREKLFF TGTGCCAGCAGAGGCACAGGGCTCTTTCGTGAAAAACTGTTTTTT
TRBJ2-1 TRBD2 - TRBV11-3 CASNAGGLGNNEQFF TGTGCCAGCAACGCGGGAGGGCTAGGGAACAATGAGCAGTTCTTC
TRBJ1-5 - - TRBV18 CASSPLARGMGQPQHF TGTGCCAGCTCACCCCTTGCCAGAGGGATGGGCCAGCCCCAGCATTTT
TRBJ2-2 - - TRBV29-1 CSVDLSRGPSTGELFF TGCAGCGTTGATCTATCTAGGGGCCCGAGCACCGGGGAGCTGTTTTTT
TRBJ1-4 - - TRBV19 CASSIRGEKLFF TGTGCCAGTAGTATAAGAGGGGAAAAACTGTTTTTT
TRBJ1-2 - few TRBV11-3 CASSLVMGGSGYGYTF TGTGCCAGCAGCTTAGTGATGGGGGGTTCCGGCTATGGCTACACCTTC
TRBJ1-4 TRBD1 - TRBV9 CASSSNRGQGFNEKLFF TGTGCCAGCAGCTCGAACAGGGGGCAAGGGTTCAATGAAAAACTGTTTTTT
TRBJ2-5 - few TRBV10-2 CASSEWGTAEETQYF TGCGCCAGCAGTGAATGGGGCACGGCCGAAGAGACCCAGTACTTC
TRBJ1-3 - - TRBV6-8 CASSLHGGLGNTIYF TGTGCCAGCAGTCTACACGGGGGGCTGGGAAACACCATATATTTT
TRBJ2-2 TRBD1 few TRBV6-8 CASRTGLTGELFF TGTGCCAGCAGGACAGGGTTAACCGGGGAGCTGTTTTTT
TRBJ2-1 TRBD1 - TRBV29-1 CSVEEWDRVNEQFF TGCAGCGTTGAAGAGTGGGACAGGGTCAATGAGCAGTTCTTC
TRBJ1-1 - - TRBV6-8 CASSYLYGRGVRTEAFF TGTGCCAGCAGTTACCTCTACGGTCGGGGGGTGCGGACTGAAGCTTTCTTT
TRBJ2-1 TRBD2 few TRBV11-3 CASSRTPTSRERNEQFF TGTGCCAGCAGTCGCACGCCGACTAGCAGGGAGAGGAATGAGCAGTTCTTC
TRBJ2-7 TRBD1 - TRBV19 CASSADRAPGMGYEQYF TGTGCCAGTAGTGCCGACAGGGCCCCGGGGATGGGGTACGAGCAGTACTTC
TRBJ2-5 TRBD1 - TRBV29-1 CSVETGDRGTQYF TGCAGCGTTGAAACGGGGGACAGGGGGACCCAGTACTTC
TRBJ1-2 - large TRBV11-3 CASSPTPQGHGYTF TGTGCCAGCAGCCCTACCCCGCAGGGACATGGCTACACCTTC